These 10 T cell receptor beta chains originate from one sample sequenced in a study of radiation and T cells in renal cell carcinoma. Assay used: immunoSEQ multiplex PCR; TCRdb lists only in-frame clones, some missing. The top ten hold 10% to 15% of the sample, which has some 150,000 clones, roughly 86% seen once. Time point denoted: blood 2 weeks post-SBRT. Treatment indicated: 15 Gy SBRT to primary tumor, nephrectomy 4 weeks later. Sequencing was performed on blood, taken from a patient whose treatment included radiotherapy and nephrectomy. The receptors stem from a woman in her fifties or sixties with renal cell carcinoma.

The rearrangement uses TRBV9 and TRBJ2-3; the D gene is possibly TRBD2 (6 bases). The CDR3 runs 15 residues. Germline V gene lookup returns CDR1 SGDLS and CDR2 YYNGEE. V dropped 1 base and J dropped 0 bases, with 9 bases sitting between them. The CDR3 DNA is TGTGCCAGCAGCGTAAAGGCGGGGAGCACAGATACGCAGTATTTT. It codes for CASSVKAGSTDTQYF.

In DNA, the CDR3 is TGTGCCAGCAGCTTAACTAGGGCAGCAGGCTACGAGCAGTACTTC. The encoded protein is CASSLTRAAGYEQYF. The chain carries TRBV7-2 and TRBJ2-7; perhaps TRBD2 as D (5 bases). V was clipped by 2 bases and J by 3 bases, with 14 bases between them. The CDR3 runs 15 residues. Germline lookup yields CDR1 SGHTA and CDR2 FQGNSA.

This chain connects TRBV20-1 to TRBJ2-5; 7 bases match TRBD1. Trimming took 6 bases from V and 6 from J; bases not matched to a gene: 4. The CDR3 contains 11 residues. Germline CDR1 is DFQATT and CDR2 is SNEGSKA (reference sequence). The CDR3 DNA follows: TGCAGTGCAGGGGGCAAGCAGACCCAGTACTTC. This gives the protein CSAGGKQTQYF.

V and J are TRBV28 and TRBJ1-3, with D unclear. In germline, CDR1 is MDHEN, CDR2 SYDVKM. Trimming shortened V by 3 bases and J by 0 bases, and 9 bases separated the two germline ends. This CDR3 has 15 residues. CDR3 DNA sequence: TGTGCCAGCAGTTTCGAGGTTAGCTCTGGAAACACCATATATTTT. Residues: CASSFEVSSGNTIYF. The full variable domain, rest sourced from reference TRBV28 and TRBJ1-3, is DVKVTQSSRYLVKRTGEKVFLECVQDMDHENMFWYRQDPGLGLRLIYFSYDVKMKEKGDIPEGYSVSREKKERFSLILESASTNQTSMYLCASSFEVSSGNTIYFGEGSWLTVV.

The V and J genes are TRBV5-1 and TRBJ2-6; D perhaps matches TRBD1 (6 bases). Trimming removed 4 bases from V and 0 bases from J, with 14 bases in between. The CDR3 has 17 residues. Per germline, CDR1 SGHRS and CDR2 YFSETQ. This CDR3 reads CASSQPDSRSGANVLTF. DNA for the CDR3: TGCGCCAGCAGCCAGCCGGACAGTCGCTCTGGGGCCAACGTCCTGACTTTC.

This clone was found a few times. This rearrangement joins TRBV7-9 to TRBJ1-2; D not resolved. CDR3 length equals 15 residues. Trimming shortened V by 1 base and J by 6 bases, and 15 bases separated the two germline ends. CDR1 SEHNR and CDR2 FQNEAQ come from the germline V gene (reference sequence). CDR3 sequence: CASSLEFPSANGYTF. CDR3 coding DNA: TGTGCCAGCAGCTTAGAGTTCCCGTCAGCCAATGGCTACACCTTC.

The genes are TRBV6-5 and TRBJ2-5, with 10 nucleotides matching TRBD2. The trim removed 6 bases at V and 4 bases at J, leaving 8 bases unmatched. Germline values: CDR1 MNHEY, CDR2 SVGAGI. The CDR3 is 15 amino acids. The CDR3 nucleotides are TGTGCCAGCAGGGAGTTAGCGGGGGGTCGAGAGACCCAGTACTTC. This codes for CASRELAGGRETQYF.

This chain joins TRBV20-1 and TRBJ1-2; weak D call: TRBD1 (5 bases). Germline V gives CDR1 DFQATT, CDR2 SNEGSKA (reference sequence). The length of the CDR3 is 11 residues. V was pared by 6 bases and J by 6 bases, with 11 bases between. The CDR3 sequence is CSAKRDHGYTF. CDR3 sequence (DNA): TGCAGTGCCAAGAGGGACCATGGCTACACCTTC.

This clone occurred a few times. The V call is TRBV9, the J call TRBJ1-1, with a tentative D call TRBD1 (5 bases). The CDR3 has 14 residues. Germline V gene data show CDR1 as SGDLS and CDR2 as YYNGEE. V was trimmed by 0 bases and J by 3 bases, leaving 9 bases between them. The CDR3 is CASSVGPGDTEAFF. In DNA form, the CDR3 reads TGTGCCAGCAGCGTAGGTCCGGGGGACACTGAAGCTTTCTTT.

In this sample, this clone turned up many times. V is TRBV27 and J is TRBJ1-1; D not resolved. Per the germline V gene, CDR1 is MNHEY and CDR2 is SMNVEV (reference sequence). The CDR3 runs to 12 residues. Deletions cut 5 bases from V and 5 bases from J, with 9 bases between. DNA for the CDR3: TGTGCCAGCAGTCACCCCGGAACTGAAGCTTTCTTT. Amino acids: CASSHPGTEAFF.